This T cell receptor (beta chain) appears in the sequencing data of a study of cytomegalovirus exposure and HLA in healthy donors. Findings and limits, study-wide: Cytomegalovirus association was assigned to about 150 TCR beta chains.

Germline assignment: CDR1 LNHDA and CDR2 SQIVND (reference sequence). The CDR3 length is 15 residues. V lost 1 base to trimming and J lost 9 bases, with 16 bases between them. PCR primers comprised 60 Vbeta and 13 Jbeta primers. Clones were read by immunoSEQ multiplex PCR, and TCRdb kept only the in-frame ones, dropping some. The sample shows approximately 160,000 clones, approximately 80% of them seen only once. Concerning this clone: Its antigen is not known.

This TCR was sampled from a man under 40 in good health and CMV-seropositive. V usage is TRBV19 and J usage is TRBJ2-1; D may be TRBD1 (6 bases). Sequencing was carried out using PBMCs. Here the CDR3 DNA reads TGTGCCAGTAGTATAGCGCACCAGGGGAGAGGTGAGCAGTTCTTC. Translation gives CASSIAHQGRGEQFF.